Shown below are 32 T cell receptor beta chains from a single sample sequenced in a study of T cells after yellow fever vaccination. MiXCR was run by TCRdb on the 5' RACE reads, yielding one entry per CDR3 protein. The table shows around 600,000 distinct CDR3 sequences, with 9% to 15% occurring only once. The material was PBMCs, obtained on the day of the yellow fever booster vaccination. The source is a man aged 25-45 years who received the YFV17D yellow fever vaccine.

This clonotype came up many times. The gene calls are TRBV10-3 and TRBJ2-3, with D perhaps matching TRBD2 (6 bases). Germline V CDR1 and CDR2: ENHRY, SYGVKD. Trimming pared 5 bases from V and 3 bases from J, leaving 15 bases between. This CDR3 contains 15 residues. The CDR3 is CAISPPGEGTDTQYF. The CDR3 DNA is TGTGCCATCAGTCCCCCGGGAGAGGGGACAGATACGCAGTATTTT.

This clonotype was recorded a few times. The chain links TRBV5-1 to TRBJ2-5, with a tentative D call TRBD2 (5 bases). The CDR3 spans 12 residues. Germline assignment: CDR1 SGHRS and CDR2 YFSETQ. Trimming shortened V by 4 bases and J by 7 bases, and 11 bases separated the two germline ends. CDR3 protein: CASSMDEGTQYF. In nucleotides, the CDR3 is TGCGCCAGCAGCATGGACGAGGGGACCCAGTACTTC.

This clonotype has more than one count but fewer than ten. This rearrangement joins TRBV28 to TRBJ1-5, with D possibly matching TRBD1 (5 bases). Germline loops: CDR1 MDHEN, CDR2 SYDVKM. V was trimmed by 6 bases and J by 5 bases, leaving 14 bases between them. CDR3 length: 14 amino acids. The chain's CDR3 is CASRGGVIDQPQHF. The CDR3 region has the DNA TGTGCCAGCAGGGGAGGGGTCATCGATCAGCCCCAGCATTTT.

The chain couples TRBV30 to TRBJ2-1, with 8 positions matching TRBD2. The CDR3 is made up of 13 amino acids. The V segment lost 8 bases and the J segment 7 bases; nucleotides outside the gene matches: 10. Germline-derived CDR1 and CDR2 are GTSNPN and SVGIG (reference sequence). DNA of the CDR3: TGTGCCCTTTCGGGACTAGAGGGAAATGAGCAGTTCTTC. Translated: CALSGLEGNEQFF. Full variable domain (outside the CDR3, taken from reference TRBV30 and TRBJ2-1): SQTIHQWPATLVQPVGSPLSLECTVEGTSNPNLYWYRQAAGRGLQLLFYSVGIGQISSEVPQNLSASRPQDRQFILSSKKLLLSDSGFYLCALSGLEGNEQFFGPGTRLTVL.

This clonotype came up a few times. The CDR3 here is CASSLWGLAFQETQYF. The CDR3 DNA follows: TGTGCCAGCAGCTTATGGGGACTAGCGTTCCAAGAGACCCAGTACTTC. J is TRBJ2-5 and V is TRBV7-2, with 10 positions matching TRBD2. This CDR3 contains 16 residues. J was trimmed by 1 base and V by 2 bases; bases with no gene match: 4. Germline CDR1 is SGHTA and CDR2 is FQGNSA.

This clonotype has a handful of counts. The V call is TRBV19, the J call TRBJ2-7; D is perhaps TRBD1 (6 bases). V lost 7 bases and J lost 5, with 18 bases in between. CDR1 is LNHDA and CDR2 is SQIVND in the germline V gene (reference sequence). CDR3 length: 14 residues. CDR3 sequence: CASTPRQGSNEQYF. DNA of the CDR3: TGTGCCAGTACCCCCCGGCAGGGGAGCAACGAGCAGTACTTC.

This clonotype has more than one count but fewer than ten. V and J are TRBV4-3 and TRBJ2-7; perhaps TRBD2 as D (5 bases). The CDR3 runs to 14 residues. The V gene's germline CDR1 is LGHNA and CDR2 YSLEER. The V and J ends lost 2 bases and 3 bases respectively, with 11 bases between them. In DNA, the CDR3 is TGCGCCAGCAGCCAATGGACGGGAAACTACGAGCAGTACTTC. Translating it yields CASSQWTGNYEQYF.

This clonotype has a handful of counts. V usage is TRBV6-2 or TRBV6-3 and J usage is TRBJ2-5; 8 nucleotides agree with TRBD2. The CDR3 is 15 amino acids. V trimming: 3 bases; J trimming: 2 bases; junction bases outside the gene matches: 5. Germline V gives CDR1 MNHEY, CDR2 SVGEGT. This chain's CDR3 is CASSYPLAGQETQYF. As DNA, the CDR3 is TGTGCCAGCAGTTATCCCCTAGCGGGTCAAGAGACCCAGTACTTC.

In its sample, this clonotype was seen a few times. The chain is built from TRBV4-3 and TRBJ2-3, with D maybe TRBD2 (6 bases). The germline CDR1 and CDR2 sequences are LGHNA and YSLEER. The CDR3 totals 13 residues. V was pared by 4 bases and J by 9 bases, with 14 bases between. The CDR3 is CASSPTRGETQYF. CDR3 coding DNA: TGCGCCAGCAGCCCCACGCGGGGAGAGACGCAGTATTTT.

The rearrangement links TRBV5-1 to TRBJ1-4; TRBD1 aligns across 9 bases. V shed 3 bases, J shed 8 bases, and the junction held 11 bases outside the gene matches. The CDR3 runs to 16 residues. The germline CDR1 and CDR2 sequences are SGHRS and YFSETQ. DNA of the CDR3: TGCGCCAGCAGCTGGGGGACAGGGCCCGACGGAGAAAAACTGTTTTTT. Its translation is CASSWGTGPDGEKLFF.

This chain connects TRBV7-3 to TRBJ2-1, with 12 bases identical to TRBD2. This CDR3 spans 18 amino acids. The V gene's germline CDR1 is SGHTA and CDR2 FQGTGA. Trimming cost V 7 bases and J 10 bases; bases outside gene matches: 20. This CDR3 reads CASMGPLAGGPTRLEQFF. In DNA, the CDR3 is TGTGCCAGCATGGGTCCCCTAGCGGGAGGGCCGACCCGTTTGGAGCAGTTCTTC.

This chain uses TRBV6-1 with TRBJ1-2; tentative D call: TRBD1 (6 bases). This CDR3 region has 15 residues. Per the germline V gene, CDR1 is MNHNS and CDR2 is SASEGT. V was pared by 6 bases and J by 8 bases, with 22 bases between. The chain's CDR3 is CASSADLDSVGGYTF. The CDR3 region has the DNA TGTGCCAGCAGCGCCGACCTGGACAGCGTGGGAGGCTACACCTTC.

The CDR3 sequence: CASSLGDRRDSNQPQHF. Here the CDR3 DNA reads TGTGCCAGCAGTTTGGGGGACCGACGAGATAGCAATCAGCCCCAGCATTTT. The gene calls are TRBV28 and TRBJ1-5, with a tentative D call TRBD1 (5 bases). Germline CDR1 MDHEN, CDR2 SYDVKM. This CDR3 comprises 17 residues. Trimming removed 3 bases at V and 0 bases at J, with 15 bases between.

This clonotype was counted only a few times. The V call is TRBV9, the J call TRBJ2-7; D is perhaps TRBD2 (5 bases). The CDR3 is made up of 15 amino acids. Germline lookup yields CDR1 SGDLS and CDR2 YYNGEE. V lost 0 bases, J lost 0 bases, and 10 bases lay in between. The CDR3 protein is CASSVGSDFSYEQYF. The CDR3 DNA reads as TGTGCCAGCAGCGTAGGCTCGGACTTCTCCTACGAGCAGTACTTC.

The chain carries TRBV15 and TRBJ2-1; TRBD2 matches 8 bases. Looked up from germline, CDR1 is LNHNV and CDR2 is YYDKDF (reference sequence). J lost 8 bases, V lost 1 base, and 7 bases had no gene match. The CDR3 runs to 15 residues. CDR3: CATSRGSGVPHEQFF. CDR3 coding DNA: TGTGCCACCAGCAGAGGTAGCGGGGTCCCCCATGAGCAGTTCTTC.

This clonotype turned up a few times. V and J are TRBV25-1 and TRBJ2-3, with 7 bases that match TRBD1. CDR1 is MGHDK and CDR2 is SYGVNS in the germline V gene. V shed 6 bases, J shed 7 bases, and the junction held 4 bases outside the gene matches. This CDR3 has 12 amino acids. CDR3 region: CASSPTGYTQYF. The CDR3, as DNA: TGTGCCAGCAGCCCGACAGGGTATACGCAGTATTTT.

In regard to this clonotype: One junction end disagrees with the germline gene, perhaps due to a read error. The chain's CDR3 is CASADGGGKNFQYF. The CDR3 coding sequence is TGTGCCAGTGCGGACGGGGGAGGCAAAAACTTTCAGTACTTC. The V and J genes are TRBV19 and TRBJ2-4; a weak D match, TRBD2 (6 bases). Germline CDR1 is LNHDA and CDR2 is SQIVND (reference sequence). The CDR3 consists of 14 residues.

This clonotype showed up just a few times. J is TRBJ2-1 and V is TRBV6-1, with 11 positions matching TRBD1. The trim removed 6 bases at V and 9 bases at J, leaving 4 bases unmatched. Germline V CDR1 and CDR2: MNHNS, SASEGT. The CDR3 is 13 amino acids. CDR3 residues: CASSRTGGTEQFF. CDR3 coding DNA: TGTGCCAGCAGCCGGACAGGGGGCACTGAGCAGTTCTTC.

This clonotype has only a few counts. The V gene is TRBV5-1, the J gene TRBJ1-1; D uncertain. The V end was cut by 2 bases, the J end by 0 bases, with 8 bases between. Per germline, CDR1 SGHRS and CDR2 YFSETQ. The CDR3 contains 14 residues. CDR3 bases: TGCGCCAGCAGCTTCTCCACGGTGAACACTGAAGCTTTCTTT. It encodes CASSFSTVNTEAFF.

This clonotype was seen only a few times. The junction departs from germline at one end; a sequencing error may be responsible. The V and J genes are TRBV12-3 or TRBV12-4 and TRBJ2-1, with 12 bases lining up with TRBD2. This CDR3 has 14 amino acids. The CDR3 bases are TGTGCCAGCAGTTTCTCTGCTCTAGCGGGAGGGAGGGACTTC. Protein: CASSFSALAGGRDF.

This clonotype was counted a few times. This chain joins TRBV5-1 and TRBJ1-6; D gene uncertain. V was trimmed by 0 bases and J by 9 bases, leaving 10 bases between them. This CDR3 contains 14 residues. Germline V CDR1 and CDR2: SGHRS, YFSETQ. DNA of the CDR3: TGCGCCAGCAGCTTGGCCGGTGGGGTTTCACCCCTCCACTTT. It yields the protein CASSLAGGVSPLHF.

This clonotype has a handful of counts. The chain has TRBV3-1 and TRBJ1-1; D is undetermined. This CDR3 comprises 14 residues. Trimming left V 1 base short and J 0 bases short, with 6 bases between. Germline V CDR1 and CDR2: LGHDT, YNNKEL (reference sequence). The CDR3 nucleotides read TGTGCCAGCAGCCAAGGGTGGCTGAACACTGAAGCTTTCTTT. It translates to CASSQGWLNTEAFF.

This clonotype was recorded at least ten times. The CDR3 loop is CASSSRTGASYEQYF. As DNA, the CDR3 is TGTGCCAGCAGCTCAAGGACAGGGGCTTCCTACGAGCAGTACTTC. The J gene is TRBJ2-7, the V gene TRBV11-2, with 9 bases aligning to TRBD1. Per germline, CDR1 SGHAT and CDR2 FQNNGV. The junction had 5 bases not matched to a gene; V was cut back by 4 bases and J by 1 base. The CDR3 is 15 residues long.

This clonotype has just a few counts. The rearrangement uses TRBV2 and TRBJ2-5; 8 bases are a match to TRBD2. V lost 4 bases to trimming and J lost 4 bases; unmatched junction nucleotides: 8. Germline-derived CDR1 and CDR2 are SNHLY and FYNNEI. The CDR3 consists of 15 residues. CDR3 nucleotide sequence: TGTGCCAGCAGTGTCGTAGCGGGATCGGCAGAGACCCAGTACTTC. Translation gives CASSVVAGSAETQYF.

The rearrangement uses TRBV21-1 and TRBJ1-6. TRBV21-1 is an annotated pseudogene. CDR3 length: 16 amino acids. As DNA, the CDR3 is TGTGCCAGCAGCAAAGAGTCCAGCTCCTATAATTCACCCCTCCACTTT. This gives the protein CASSKESSSYNSPLHF.

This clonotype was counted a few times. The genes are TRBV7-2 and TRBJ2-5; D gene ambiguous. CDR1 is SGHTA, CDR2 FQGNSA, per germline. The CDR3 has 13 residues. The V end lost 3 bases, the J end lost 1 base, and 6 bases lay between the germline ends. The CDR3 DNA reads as TGTGCCAGCAGCTTCTCCTTCCAAGAGACCCAGTACTTC. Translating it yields CASSFSFQETQYF.

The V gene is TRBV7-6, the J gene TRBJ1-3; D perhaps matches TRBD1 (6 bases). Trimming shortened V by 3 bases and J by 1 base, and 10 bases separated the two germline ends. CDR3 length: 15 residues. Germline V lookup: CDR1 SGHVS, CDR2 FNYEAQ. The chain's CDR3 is CASSLGAASGNTIYF. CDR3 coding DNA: TGTGCCAGCAGCTTGGGGGCCGCTTCTGGAAACACCATATATTTT.

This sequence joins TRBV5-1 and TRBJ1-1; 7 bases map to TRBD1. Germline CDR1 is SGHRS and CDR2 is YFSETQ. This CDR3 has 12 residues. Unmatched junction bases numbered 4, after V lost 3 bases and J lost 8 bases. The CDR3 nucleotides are TGCGCCAGCAGCTCCCAGGGGGGGGAAGCTTTCTTT. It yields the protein CASSSQGGEAFF.

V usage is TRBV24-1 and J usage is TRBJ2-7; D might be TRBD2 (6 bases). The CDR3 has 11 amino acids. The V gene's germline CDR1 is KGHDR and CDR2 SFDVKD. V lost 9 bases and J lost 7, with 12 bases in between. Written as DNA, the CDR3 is TGTGCCACCTCCTACGGGGGAGAGCAGTACTTC. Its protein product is CATSYGGEQYF.

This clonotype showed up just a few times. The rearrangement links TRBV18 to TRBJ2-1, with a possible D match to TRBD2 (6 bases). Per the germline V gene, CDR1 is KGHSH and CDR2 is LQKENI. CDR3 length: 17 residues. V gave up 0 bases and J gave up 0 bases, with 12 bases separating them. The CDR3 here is CASSPPMAGSSYNEQFF. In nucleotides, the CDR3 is TGTGCCAGCTCACCACCGATGGCGGGGAGCTCCTACAATGAGCAGTTCTTC.

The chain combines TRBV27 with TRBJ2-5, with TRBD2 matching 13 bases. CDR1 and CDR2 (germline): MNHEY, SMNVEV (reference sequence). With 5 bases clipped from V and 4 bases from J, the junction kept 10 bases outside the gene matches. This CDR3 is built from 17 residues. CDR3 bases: TGTGCCAGCAGTCCTTGGACTAGCGGGAGAAAAGGAGAGACCCAGTACTTC. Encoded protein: CASSPWTSGRKGETQYF.

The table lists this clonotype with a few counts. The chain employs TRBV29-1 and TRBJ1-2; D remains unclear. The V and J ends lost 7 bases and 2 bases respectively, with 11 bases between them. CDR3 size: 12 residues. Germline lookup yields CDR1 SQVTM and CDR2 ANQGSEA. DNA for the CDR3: TGCAGCGGATTAGGTCGAAACTATGGCTACACCTTC. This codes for CSGLGRNYGYTF.